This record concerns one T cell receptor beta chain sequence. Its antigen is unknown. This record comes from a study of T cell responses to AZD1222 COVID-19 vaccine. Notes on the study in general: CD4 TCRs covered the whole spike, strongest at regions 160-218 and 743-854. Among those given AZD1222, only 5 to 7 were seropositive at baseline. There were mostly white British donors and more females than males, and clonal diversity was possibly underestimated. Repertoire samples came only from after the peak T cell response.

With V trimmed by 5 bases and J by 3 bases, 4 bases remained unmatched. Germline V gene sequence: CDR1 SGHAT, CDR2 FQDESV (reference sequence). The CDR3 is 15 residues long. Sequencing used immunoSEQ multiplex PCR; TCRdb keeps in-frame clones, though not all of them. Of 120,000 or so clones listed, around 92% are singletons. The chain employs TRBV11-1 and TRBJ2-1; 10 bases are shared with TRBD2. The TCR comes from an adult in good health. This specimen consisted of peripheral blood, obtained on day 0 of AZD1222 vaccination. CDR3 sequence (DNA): TGTGCCAGCAGCATTTTAGCGGGAGGCTACAATGAGCAGTTCTTC. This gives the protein CASSILAGGYNEQFF.